The 10 T cell receptor beta chains reported below all come from one sample, sequenced in a study of OX40 agonist ivuxolimab in advanced cancers. TCRdb's copy holds only in-frame clones and misses some; the assay was immunoSEQ multiplex PCR. The sample lists around 82,000 clones, around 90% occurring once. The sample in question was CD4+ or CD8+ T cells sorted from blood, obtained in a trial of the OX40 agonist ivuxolimab. The receptors come from an adult with an advanced solid tumor such as melanoma, head and neck, liver or kidney cancer.

The chain employs TRBV7-2 and TRBJ2-3; D tentatively reads TRBD1 or TRBD2 (6 bases each). The V gene lost 1 base and the J gene lost 5 bases, with 10 bases spanning the gap. From germline, CDR1 is SGHTA and CDR2 FQGNSA. The CDR3 sequence is 14 residues long. CDR3: CASSLGGAGDTQYF. CDR3 nucleotides: TGTGCCAGCAGCTTAGGGGGGGCGGGAGATACGCAGTATTTT.

J is TRBJ2-7 and V is TRBV10-1; no definite D call. The germline V and J ends were trimmed by 4 bases and 0 bases, with 4 bases remaining between them. This CDR3 has 12 amino acids. The germline CDR1 and CDR2 sequences are WNHNN and SYGVQD (reference sequence). CDR3 loop: CASSGSSYEQYF. CDR3 coding DNA: TGCGCCAGCAGTGGGAGCTCCTACGAGCAGTACTTC.

This chain links TRBV29-1 with TRBJ2-7; D might be TRBD1 (5 bases). Trimming removed 7 bases at V and 3 bases at J, with 16 bases between. CDR1 is SQVTM and CDR2 is ANQGSEA in the germline V gene. This CDR3 contains 13 residues. The CDR3 region is CSAAPQGFYEQYF. The CDR3 DNA sequence: TGCAGCGCCGCACCCCAGGGTTTCTACGAGCAGTACTTC.

The rearrangement uses TRBV7-8 and TRBJ1-6; 7 nucleotides align to TRBD1. Unmatched junction bases numbered 0, after V lost 5 bases and J lost 8 bases. The CDR3 contains 12 residues. CDR1 and CDR2 (germline): SGHVS, FQNEAQ. CDR3 nucleotide sequence: TGTGCCAGCAGCGACAGGGATTCACCCCTCCACTTT. It codes for CASSDRDSPLHF.

In this sample, this clone turned up once. The V gene is TRBV29-1, the J gene TRBJ1-1, with 9 bases that match TRBD1. V lost 7 bases to trimming and J lost 2 bases; unmatched junction nucleotides: 8. Per germline, CDR1 SQVTM and CDR2 ANQGSEA. CDR3 length equals 14 residues. CDR3 coding DNA: TGCAGCGCGGGACAGGGATTTCGTAACACTGAAGCTTTCTTT. Translating it yields CSAGQGFRNTEAFF.

The rearrangement joins TRBV19 to TRBJ2-1, with D perhaps TRBD2 (6 bases). Germline-derived CDR1 and CDR2 are LNHDA and SQIVND (reference sequence). Trimming took 9 bases from V and 10 from J, leaving 25 bases between them. The length of the CDR3 is 15 residues. The CDR3, as DNA: TGTGCCAGCTCTAAAGTGGGGGGTCTTGAATGGGAGCAGTTCTTC. Encoded protein: CASSKVGGLEWEQFF.

The chain carries TRBV4-1 and TRBJ2-5; the D is unclear. The V gene's germline CDR1 is MGHRA and CDR2 YSYEKL. Trimming took off 1 base at V and 5 bases at J, with 14 bases between the two ends. This CDR3 is built from 15 residues. CDR3 DNA sequence: TGCGCCAGCAGCCAAGGGACCCGCCCGGCGGAGACCCAGTACTTC. Encoded protein: CASSQGTRPAETQYF.

The genes are TRBV29-1 and TRBJ1-1; maybe TRBD1 (5 bases). The V end was cut by 2 bases, the J end by 1 base, with 11 bases between. This CDR3 has 14 residues. The germline gives CDR1 SQVTM, CDR2 ANQGSEA. CDR3 in DNA: TGCAGCGTTGAAATGGGTACAGGGAACACTGAAGCTTTCTTT. Its protein is CSVEMGTGNTEAFF.

The chain joins TRBV6-5 to TRBJ1-5; tentative D call: TRBD1 (5 bases). The V end lost 2 bases, the J end lost 10 bases, and 12 bases lay between the germline ends. The CDR3 covers 13 residues. Germline V gene lookup returns CDR1 MNHEY and CDR2 SVGAGI. Here the CDR3 reads CASSYTGRGPQHF. The CDR3 bases are TGTGCCAGCAGTTACACGGGACGGGGTCCCCAGCATTTT.

The chain uses TRBV2 and TRBJ1-1; possibly TRBD1 for D (5 bases). The CDR3 runs 14 residues. Per germline, CDR1 SNHLY and CDR2 FYNNEI. Trimming took off 7 bases at V and 1 base at J, with 13 bases between the two ends. The CDR3 protein is CASNPQGGNTEAFF. The CDR3, as DNA: TGTGCCAGCAACCCTCAGGGAGGGAACACTGAAGCTTTCTTT.